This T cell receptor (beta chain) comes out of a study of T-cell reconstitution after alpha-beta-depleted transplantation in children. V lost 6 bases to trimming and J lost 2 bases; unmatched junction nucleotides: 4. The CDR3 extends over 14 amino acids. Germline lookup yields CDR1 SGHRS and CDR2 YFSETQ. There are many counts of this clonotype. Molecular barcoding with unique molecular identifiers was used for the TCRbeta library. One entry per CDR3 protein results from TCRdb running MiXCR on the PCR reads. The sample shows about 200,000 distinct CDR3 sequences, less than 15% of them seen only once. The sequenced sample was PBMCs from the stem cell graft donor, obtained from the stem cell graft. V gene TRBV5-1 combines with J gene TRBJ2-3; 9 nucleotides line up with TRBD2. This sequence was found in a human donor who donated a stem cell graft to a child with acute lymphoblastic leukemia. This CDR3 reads CASMAGGPTDTQYF. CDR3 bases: TGCGCCAGCATGGCGGGAGGGCCCACAGATACGCAGTATTTT. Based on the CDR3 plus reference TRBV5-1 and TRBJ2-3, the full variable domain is KAGVTQTPRYLIKTRGQQVTLSCSPISGHRSVSWYQQTPGQGLQFLFEYFSETQRNKGNFPGRFSGRQFSNSRSEMNVSTLELGDSALYLCASMAGGPTDTQYFGPGTRLTVL.